Listed here are 19 T cell receptor beta chains from one sample, sequenced in a study of OX40 agonist ivuxolimab in advanced cancers. Measured with immunoSEQ multiplex PCR; TCRdb has only the in-frame clones, and not every one. Here the sample spans approximately 69,000 clones, around 94% being singletons. The sequences come from CD4+ or CD8+ T cells sorted from blood, collected in a trial of the OX40 agonist ivuxolimab. The receptors shown here come from an adult with an advanced solid tumor such as melanoma, head and neck, liver or kidney cancer.

The CDR3 protein is CATSRAPYEQYF. CDR3 sequence (DNA): TGTGCCACCAGCAGAGCTCCCTACGAGCAGTACTTC. V and J are TRBV15 and TRBJ2-7, with unresolved D. The CDR3 covers 12 residues. CDR1 LNHNV and CDR2 YYDKDF come from the germline V gene (reference sequence). V was pared by 1 base and J by 2 bases, with 3 bases between.

In its sample, this clone was seen once. The DNA for the CDR3 is TGTGCCAGCAGCGTGTCGTCCGGAGTGGGCAATTACGAGCAGTACTTC. Its protein is CASSVSSGVGNYEQYF. This chain uses TRBV9 with TRBJ2-7, with no clear D. Germline lookup yields CDR1 SGDLS and CDR2 YYNGEE. The CDR3 length is 16 residues. The V gene lost 2 bases and the J gene lost 4 bases, with 19 bases spanning the gap.

About this clone: Other DNA sequences within the sample encode an identical CDR3. The chain has TRBV19 and TRBJ2-1; D is undetermined. This CDR3 comprises 14 residues. CDR1 LNHDA and CDR2 SQIVND come from the germline V gene (reference sequence). Trimming took 5 bases from V and 0 from J, leaving 8 bases between them. CDR3 region: CASSPGSSYNEQFF. CDR3 nucleotide sequence: TGTGCCAGTAGTCCGGGTAGCTCCTACAATGAGCAGTTCTTC.

This chain joins TRBV30 and TRBJ2-5; D gene uncertain. Per the germline V gene, CDR1 is GTSNPN and CDR2 is SVGIG (reference sequence). This CDR3 is built from 13 residues. V lost 1 base and J 5 bases, leaving 11 bases between the germline ends. CDR3 sequence: CAWSETPGETQYF. The DNA of the CDR3 is TGTGCCTGGAGTGAGACCCCCGGGGAGACCCAGTACTTC.

The V call is TRBV10-2, the J call TRBJ2-7; 10 bases are a match to TRBD1. Germline V gene sequence: CDR1 WSHSY, CDR2 SAAADI. The V gene end was trimmed by 7 bases and the J gene end by 2 bases; junction bases not matched to a gene: 11. CDR3 length: 16 amino acids. The CDR3 nucleotides are TGCGCCAGCACCCCAGAGACAGGGGGCCTCCCCTACGAGCAGTACTTC. Translating it yields CASTPETGGLPYEQYF.

With regard to this clone: Distinct nucleotide sequences in the sample also encode this CDR3. The chain is built from TRBV4-3 and TRBJ2-7; D gene unclear. Germline CDR1 reads LGHNA; CDR2 reads YSLEER. Deletions cut 1 base from V and 2 bases from J, with 9 bases between. This CDR3 comprises 14 residues. CDR3 protein: CASSQGTETYEQYF. The CDR3 DNA reads TGCGCCAGCAGCCAAGGGACGGAAACCTACGAGCAGTACTTC.

CDR3 in DNA: TGTGCCACCAGATTTCTGACAGGGATAAACACTGAAGCTTTCTTT. It specifies CATRFLTGINTEAFF. The V call is TRBV15, the J call TRBJ1-1; 7 bases map to TRBD1. Trimming at V came to 6 bases and at J to 2 bases, leaving 9 bases not matched to a gene. CDR3 length: 15 residues. Germline loops: CDR1 LNHNV, CDR2 YYDKDF (reference sequence).

The chain links TRBV5-8 to TRBJ2-3; D is undetermined. This CDR3 comprises 14 residues. The V and J ends lost 0 bases and 5 bases respectively, with 10 bases between them. Germline V lookup: CDR1 SGHTS, CDR2 YDEGEE. The CDR3 coding sequence is TGTGCCAGCAGCTTGGTGGTAGGCCAAGATACGCAGTATTTT. This translates into CASSLVVGQDTQYF.

This clone was recorded only once. V usage is TRBV4-3 and J usage is TRBJ1-1, with TRBD1 matching over 7 bases. With V trimmed by 0 bases and J by 0 bases, 7 bases remained unmatched. Per germline, CDR1 LGHNA and CDR2 YSLEER. There are 17 residues in the CDR3. This CDR3 is CASSQDVGGSMNTEAFF. The DNA for the CDR3 is TGCGCCAGCAGCCAAGATGTAGGGGGCTCTATGAACACTGAAGCTTTCTTT.

The chain is built from TRBV12-5 and TRBJ1-4; no clear D. CDR1 is LGHNT, CDR2 FRNRAP, per germline. The CDR3 is 13 amino acids. Trimming took off 7 bases at V and 7 bases at J, with 13 bases between the two ends. The CDR3 here is CASAPNAGEKLFF. The DNA of the CDR3 is TGTGCTAGTGCCCCCAACGCGGGTGAAAAACTGTTTTTT.

The J gene is TRBJ1-2, the V gene TRBV2; 10 nucleotides match TRBD1. The CDR3 extends over 18 amino acids. J gave up 3 bases and V 4 bases, and 14 bases lay outside the gene matches. The germline gives CDR1 SNHLY, CDR2 FYNNEI. CDR3 nucleotides: TGTGCCAGCAGTGTTCCGCTACAGACAGGGGGCGAGGACTATGGCTACACCTTC. The encoded protein is CASSVPLQTGGEDYGYTF.

This clone was counted only a few times. The chain is built from TRBV5-6 and TRBJ1-4, with TRBD1 as a possible D gene (6 bases). CDR3 length: 14 residues. V dropped 0 bases and J dropped 8 bases, with 11 bases sitting between them. Germline lookup yields CDR1 SGHDT and CDR2 YYEEEE. The CDR3 DNA is TGTGCCAGCAGCTTGGGCAGGGGTTACGAAAAACTGTTTTTT. Translation: CASSLGRGYEKLFF.

The rearrangement links TRBV19 to TRBJ1-5; the match to TRBD1 covers 10 bases. The length of the CDR3 is 17 residues. Germline values: CDR1 LNHDA, CDR2 SQIVND (reference sequence). With V trimmed by 8 bases and J by 0 bases, 10 bases remained unmatched. This CDR3 reads CASCVGTGAYSNQPQHF. DNA of the CDR3: TGTGCCAGTTGTGTGGGGACAGGGGCTTATAGCAATCAGCCCCAGCATTTT.

The genes are TRBV27 and TRBJ2-3; TRBD2 matches 12 bases. Looked up from germline, CDR1 is MNHEY and CDR2 is SMNVEV (reference sequence). The V and J ends lost 2 bases and 6 bases, in that order; junction bases with no gene match: 3. The CDR3 consists of 15 residues. The CDR3 DNA follows: TGTGCCAGCAGTTTACTAGCGGGAGGGTACGATACGCAGTATTTT. This encodes CASSLLAGGYDTQYF.

The chain joins TRBV6-5 to TRBJ1-1; 9 bases fit TRBD1. CDR3 length: 16 amino acids. Germline V gene data show CDR1 as MNHEY and CDR2 as SVGAGI. After removal of 2 bases from V and 4 bases from J, the junction contained 8 bases not matched to a gene. DNA of the CDR3: TGTGCCAGCAGTTACAGACAGGGGGAGTGGGGCACTGAAGCTTTCTTT. This gives the protein CASSYRQGEWGTEAFF.

The chain recombines TRBV5-1 with TRBJ2-3; TRBD2 is a possible D gene (7 bases). The CDR3 is 16 residues long. Per the germline V gene, CDR1 is SGHRS and CDR2 is YFSETQ. V lost 1 base, J lost 5 bases, and 17 bases lay in between. The CDR3: CASSLQDGGPGDTQYF. As DNA, the CDR3 is TGCGCCAGCAGCTTGCAAGACGGGGGGCCTGGAGATACGCAGTATTTT.

The chain has TRBV14 and TRBJ2-3; D ambiguous. Trimming took 1 base from V and 8 from J, leaving 10 bases between them. Per the germline V gene, CDR1 is SGHDN and CDR2 is FVKESK. This CDR3 region has 13 residues. DNA of the CDR3: TGTGCCAGCAGCCAAGTACCTCGGACTACGCAGTATTTT. Translated: CASSQVPRTTQYF.

The chain carries TRBV28 and TRBJ1-3; 7 nucleotides align to TRBD1. V lost 4 bases to trimming and J lost 3 bases; unmatched junction nucleotides: 3. This CDR3 comprises 14 residues. In germline, CDR1 is MDHEN, CDR2 SYDVKM. This CDR3 reads CASSYRGFGNTIYF. As DNA, the CDR3 is TGTGCCAGCAGTTACAGGGGTTTTGGAAACACCATATATTTT.

The chain has TRBV6-6 and TRBJ1-1; 9 bases map to TRBD1. With V trimmed by 2 bases and J by 5 bases, 6 bases remained unmatched. CDR1 MNHNY and CDR2 SVGAGI come from the germline V gene (reference sequence). The CDR3 spans 15 residues. This CDR3 reads CASSYQNRGQTEAFF. The CDR3 DNA reads TGTGCCAGCAGTTACCAAAACAGGGGGCAAACTGAAGCTTTCTTT.